Sequencing of this TCR beta chain was carried out in a study of cytotoxic CD8 clonotypes in ibrutinib-treated CLL. Whole-study results and caveats: Rising at ibrutinib response, clonality subsequently fell back toward baseline at progression. Rare overall, public clonotypes shrank or held steady under therapy.

Cryopreserved PBMCs supplied 2 to 2.5 micrograms of genomic DNA for TCR beta libraries. Method: immunoSEQ multiplex PCR; TCRdb's copy keeps in-frame clones and lacks some. This table holds some 130,000 clones, approximately 85% found once. The ends were cut back, 8 bases at V and 5 bases at J, with 22 bases in the middle. Germline values: CDR1 MDHEN, CDR2 SYDVKM. This CDR3 has 15 residues. Concerning this clone: Its antigen is still unknown.

The chain recombines TRBV28 with TRBJ2-7; tentatively, D is TRBD2 (6 bases). This sequence originates from a human donor with chronic lymphocytic leukemia. The sequencing used PBMCs, collected after 24 months of ibrutinib treatment. CDR3: CASCRSGRPGDEQYF. The CDR3, as DNA: TGTGCCAGCTGTAGGTCGGGGAGGCCTGGTGACGAGCAGTACTTC. Looking up the rest from reference TRBV28 and TRBJ2-7 gives the full variable domain: DVKVTQSSRYLVKRTGEKVFLECVQDMDHENMFWYRQDPGLGLRLIYFSYDVKMKEKGDIPEGYSVSREKKERFSLILESASTNQTSMYLCASCRSGRPGDEQYFGPGTRLTVT.